This T cell receptor beta chain was sequenced for a study of T cell changes during pregnancy in multiple sclerosis. Clones were sequenced by immunoSEQ multiplex PCR, and TCRdb holds only the in-frame ones, with some missing. Of about 79,000 clones listed, just over 90% are singletons. Germline CDR1 and CDR2: MDHEN and SYDVKM. This CDR3 has 15 amino acids. Trimming at V came to 2 bases and at J to 1 base, leaving 5 bases not matched to a gene. The specimen comprised CD4+ T cells from peripheral blood mononuclear cells, sampled in the second trimester of pregnancy. This TCR was sampled from a female donor with multiple sclerosis, enrolled in a pregnancy study. The J gene is TRBJ2-7, the V gene TRBV28, with TRBD1 matching 7 bases. The CDR3 sequence is CASSLGWDSSYEQYF. In nucleotides, the CDR3 is TGTGCCAGCAGTTTAGGGTGGGACAGTTCCTACGAGCAGTACTTC.